This entry is about one TCR beta chain. Antigen specificity is unknown. In the PCR, 60 Vbeta and 13 Jbeta primers were used. Clones were read by immunoSEQ multiplex PCR, and TCRdb kept only the in-frame ones, dropping some. The sample includes tens of thousands of clones. The sample is drawn from a study of cytomegalovirus exposure and HLA in healthy donors. For the study at large: The study's early data release held about 85 million unique TCRs from HLA-typed donors. Notes on the study in general: DRB1 had the most TCR associations and HLA-C the fewest, a later analysis found, with rates varying by HLA locus.

The germline CDR1 and CDR2 sequences are MDHEN and SYDVKM. With 7 bases removed from V and 5 bases from J, the gap between germline ends came to 11 bases. This CDR3 is 13 amino acids long. This receptor was taken from a middle-aged woman in good health and CMV-seropositive. Specimen: PBMCs. The chain combines TRBV28 with TRBJ2-2; D perhaps matches TRBD1 (5 bases). The CDR3 here is CASIPGQTGELFF. The CDR3 DNA reads TGTGCCAGCATTCCAGGGCAAACCGGGGAGCTGTTTTTT.